This T cell receptor (beta chain) was retrieved from a study of T cell responses to AZD1222 COVID-19 vaccine. Germline V CDR1 and CDR2: SGHKS, YYEKEE (reference sequence). This CDR3 contains 16 residues. Trimming removed 4 bases at V and 2 bases at J, with 16 bases between. Findings and caveats of the study: Sampling that yielded the repertoires occurred only after the peak T cell response. Seropositive at baseline were only a handful of AZD1222 recipients. Close to half of all spike-specific TCRs reportedly target regions of the variants that are unmutated.

Assay used: immunoSEQ multiplex PCR; TCRdb lists only in-frame clones, some missing. The table includes fewer than 100,000 clones, 85% to 90% detected once. In the case of this clone: What it recognizes is unknown.

V gene TRBV5-5 combines with J gene TRBJ1-3; possibly TRBD1 for D (6 bases). Here the sequenced sample was peripheral blood, taken 28 days after the second AZD1222 dose. The receptor's source is an adult who received the AZD1222 COVID-19 vaccine. CDR3 in DNA: TGTGCCAGCAGCGGACCGGGGGCTACTACTGGAAACACCATATATTTT. Protein sequence: CASSGPGATTGNTIYF.